The following is a T cell receptor (beta chain) sequence with its context. The germline V gene has CDR1 SNHLY and CDR2 FYNNEI. V shed 9 bases and J 5 bases; nucleotides not matched to a gene: 3. The length of the CDR3 is 13 residues. Clones were sequenced by immunoSEQ multiplex PCR, and TCRdb holds only the in-frame ones, with some missing. The table has approximately 70,000 clones, approximately 90% seen once; the top ten hold approximately 4.8%. These data come from a study of blood T cell repertoires in COVID-19. Looking at the study overall: Nucleic acid was either cDNA or gDNA, and it came from T cells, B-cell-depleted T cells, or PBMCs.

Material: peripheral blood. The origin of this receptor is an older woman with active COVID-19. The chain uses TRBV2 and TRBJ2-1; TRBD2 agrees at 11 bases. Here the CDR3 reads CASGTSGHNEQFF. The CDR3 bases are TGTGCCAGTGGGACTAGCGGTCACAATGAGCAGTTCTTC.